Below, 7 T cell receptor beta chains from the same sample are listed, as sequenced in a study of blood T cell repertoires in COVID-19 (dated by TCRdb to 2020 to 2022). Library preparation used the immunoSEQ multiplex PCR assay. The table comes from immuneACCESS by way of TCRdb, which keeps in-frame sequences with V and J called. Part of the clones is missing from these tables; in studies checked, under half for an unresolved V gene and the rest for unknown reasons. The sample table contains hundreds of thousands of clones; only one count was recorded for around 90% of them. Of the sample, roughly 5% is held by the ten largest clones. The sample comprised PBMCs or T cells enriched from blood (not recorded which). These receptor sequences come from a man aged 55 to 69 who had recovered from COVID-19.

The chain uses TRBV5-1 and TRBJ2-1; 8 bases map to TRBD1. V lost 1 base to trimming and J lost 4 bases; unmatched junction nucleotides: 4. The CDR3 is 15 amino acids. Germline V lookup: CDR1 SGHRS, CDR2 YFSETQ. The CDR3 loop reads CASSLTDRVYNEQFF. The CDR3 DNA reads TGCGCCAGCAGCTTGACGGACAGGGTGTACAATGAGCAGTTCTTC.

This chain joins TRBV27 and TRBJ2-2; D is possibly TRBD1 (5 bases). Germline V gene sequence: CDR1 MNHEY, CDR2 SMNVEV (reference sequence). The CDR3 runs 16 residues. Trimming stripped 5 bases from V and 0 bases from J, with 13 bases between. CDR3 loop: CASSLGHPANTGELFF. The CDR3 nucleotides read TGTGCCAGCAGTCTAGGACACCCCGCGAACACCGGGGAGCTGTTTTTT.

V is TRBV9 and J is TRBJ2-7, with 10 bases identical to TRBD1. J gave up 5 bases and V 3 bases, and 5 bases lay outside the gene matches. The CDR3 runs 14 residues. Germline loops: CDR1 SGDLS, CDR2 YYNGEE. The CDR3 DNA sequence: TGTGCCAGCAGCGCGGGACAGGGGTTCGACGAGCAGTACTTC. Translated, it gives CASSAGQGFDEQYF.

The chain recombines TRBV3-1 (or the pseudogene TRBV3-2) with TRBJ1-2, with a tentative D call TRBD1 (6 bases). There are 15 residues in the CDR3. The germline V and J ends were trimmed by 1 base and 0 bases, with 9 bases remaining between them. Germline values: CDR1 LGHDT, CDR2 YNNKEL (reference sequence). DNA for the CDR3: TGTGCCAGCAGCCAAGTATCAGGGGCTAACTATGGCTACACCTTC. This translates into CASSQVSGANYGYTF.

The chain combines TRBV6-5 with TRBJ1-3; 8 nucleotides line up with TRBD1. The CDR3 has 14 amino acids. Per germline, CDR1 MNHEY and CDR2 SVGAGI. J lost 4 bases, V lost 5 bases, and 4 bases had no gene match. Here the CDR3 reads CASSQGASGNTIYF. In DNA form, the CDR3 reads TGTGCCAGCAGTCAGGGGGCTTCCGGAAACACCATATATTTT.

The chain uses TRBV24-1 and TRBJ1-5, with D unclear. V was pared by 3 bases and J by 0 bases, with 5 bases between. From germline, CDR1 is KGHDR and CDR2 SFDVKD. This CDR3 has 14 amino acids. CDR3 nucleotide sequence: TGTGCCACCAGTGATGCTAATAGCAATCAGCCCCAGCATTTT. Translation gives CATSDANSNQPQHF.

This clone was detected only once. This chain links TRBV28 with TRBJ2-6; D uncertain. Per germline, CDR1 MDHEN and CDR2 SYDVKM. Trimming removed 3 bases at V and 0 bases at J, with 9 bases between. The CDR3 contains 16 residues. The CDR3 sequence: CASSLLPSSGANVLTF. CDR3 sequence (DNA): TGTGCCAGCAGTTTGCTCCCGAGCTCTGGGGCCAACGTCCTGACTTTC.